The 27 T cell receptor beta chains given below trace back to one sample, sequenced in a study of blood T cells in healthy people across ages. Alongside a J-beta primer mix, a sample-barcoded 5' primer served in a second PCR lasting roughly 6 to 12 cycles. From the 5' RACE reads, TCRdb called clonotypes with MiXCR, one entry per CDR3 protein. Of hundreds of thousands of distinct CDR3 sequences listed, 20% to 25% were seen once; the top ten hold roughly 3.6%. The sequenced sample consisted of blood. These receptors were collected from a man between 65 and 79 years old in good health.

This chain uses TRBV29-1 with TRBJ2-3, with a possible D match to TRBD2 (5 bases). V lost 3 bases, J lost 0 bases, and 16 bases lay in between. This CDR3 spans 16 amino acids. Germline V gene sequence: CDR1 SQVTM, CDR2 ANQGSEA. CDR3 nucleotides: TGCAGCGTTGAGGATCGGGAACGAACTAGCACAGATACGCAGTATTTT. Translating gives CSVEDRERTSTDTQYF.

This clonotype was seen a handful of times. CDR3: CSVEDRADEQYF. In DNA form, the CDR3 reads TGCAGCGTTGAAGACAGGGCTGACGAGCAGTACTTC. The chain employs TRBV29-1 and TRBJ2-7, with a tentative D call TRBD1 (5 bases). Deletions cut 0 bases from V and 5 bases from J, with 8 bases between. CDR3 length equals 12 residues. CDR1 SQVTM and CDR2 ANQGSEA come from the germline V gene.

This sequence joins TRBV7-2 and TRBJ2-1; no firm D call. Trimming pared 0 bases from V and 9 bases from J, leaving 3 bases between. From germline, CDR1 is SGHTA and CDR2 FQGNSA. The length of the CDR3 is 11 residues. The DNA for the CDR3 is TGTGCCAGCAGCTTAGCCATTGAGCAGTTCTTC. Encoded protein: CASSLAIEQFF.

V and J are TRBV2 and TRBJ2-5; 9 bases match TRBD2. Near its end, the DNA agrees better with TRBJ2-1, so the J call may be wrong. Germline V gives CDR1 SNHLY, CDR2 FYNNEI. This CDR3 spans 14 amino acids. In nucleotides, the CDR3 is TGTGCCAGCAGTAGACTAGCGGCTAACAATGAGCAGTTCTTC. Its translation is CASSRLAANNEQFF.

CDR3 DNA sequence: TGCAGTGCTAGAGATCCCCGGGACCATGAGATTAGAAAACTGTTTTTT. Translating gives CSARDPRDHEIRKLFF. The genes are TRBV20-1 and TRBJ1-4; the D gene is possibly TRBD1 (5 bases). The CDR3 sequence is 16 residues long. V was clipped by 0 bases and J by 10 bases, with 21 bases between them. The germline gives CDR1 DFQATT, CDR2 SNEGSKA (reference sequence).

The chain uses TRBV7-9 and TRBJ1-4; unclear D gene. The V gene's germline CDR1 is SEHNR and CDR2 FQNEAQ (reference sequence). V gave up 5 bases and J gave up 10 bases, with 14 bases separating them. This CDR3 is 13 amino acids long. In DNA form, the CDR3 reads TGTGCCAGCAGCCCCCGGGAGATGGGAAAACTGTTTTTT. It is translated as CASSPREMGKLFF.

The V gene is TRBV29-1, the J gene TRBJ2-5, with unresolved D. The CDR3 totals 15 residues. The V gene lost 4 bases and the J gene lost 7 bases, with 22 bases spanning the gap. Germline CDR1 and CDR2: SQVTM and ANQGSEA. CDR3 in amino acids: CSVVGERQPDGTQYF. For the CDR3, the DNA is TGCAGCGTTGTAGGTGAGAGACAACCGGACGGGACCCAGTACTTC.

The gene calls are TRBV29-1 and TRBJ2-5; TRBD2 matches 14 bases. Germline CDR1 SQVTM, CDR2 ANQGSEA. With V trimmed by 1 base and J by 4 bases, 5 bases remained unmatched. The CDR3 is 16 residues long. The DNA of the CDR3 is TGCAGCGTTGAAGGGGGACTAGCGGGAGTAAGAGAGACCCAGTACTTC. It translates to CSVEGGLAGVRETQYF.

The table lists this clonotype with many counts. The J gene is TRBJ2-5, the V gene TRBV6-2 or TRBV6-3; 9 bases are shared with TRBD2. The CDR3 has 15 amino acids. CDR1 and CDR2 from the germline V gene are MNHEY and SVGEGT. The junction had 7 bases not matched to a gene; V was cut back by 4 bases and J by 4 bases. The CDR3 loop is CASSSSGLAGETQYF. Here the CDR3 DNA reads TGTGCCAGCAGTTCGTCGGGACTAGCAGGAGAGACCCAGTACTTC.

This chain joins TRBV20-1 and TRBJ2-7; D may match TRBD1 or TRBD2 (6 bases each). Germline CDR1 reads DFQATT; CDR2 reads SNEGSKA (reference sequence). This CDR3 is 14 amino acids long. The V end lost 3 bases, the J end lost 7 bases, and 19 bases lay between the germline ends. CDR3 in amino acids: CSASGGNRAGEQYF. CDR3 bases: TGCAGTGCTAGTGGGGGGAACAGGGCGGGTGAGCAGTACTTC.

The chain uses TRBV4-3 and TRBJ1-1; TRBD1 might be the D (5 bases). CDR1 and CDR2 from the germline V gene are LGHNA and YSLEER. The CDR3 is 17 amino acids. V shed 0 bases and J shed 1 base, with 15 bases lying between them. The CDR3 region has the DNA TGCGCCAGCAGCCAAGATGTCAGAGGGACGGGGAACACTGAAGCTTTCTTT. Residues: CASSQDVRGTGNTEAFF.

This clonotype came up a few times. The J gene is TRBJ2-2, the V gene TRBV24-1, with 8 nucleotides matching TRBD1. V lost 4 bases and J lost 1; bases outside the gene matches: 4. This CDR3 contains 16 residues. Germline V gives CDR1 KGHDR, CDR2 SFDVKD. This chain's CDR3 is CATSDAGTGNTGELFF. In DNA, the CDR3 is TGTGCCACCAGTGACGCCGGGACAGGGAACACCGGGGAGCTGTTTTTT.

This clonotype came up a few times. The chain recombines TRBV7-9 with TRBJ1-1; 8 bases map to TRBD1. This CDR3 spans 15 amino acids. Trimming cost V 5 bases and J 0 bases; bases outside gene matches: 5. Germline V gene lookup returns CDR1 SEHNR and CDR2 FQNEAQ (reference sequence). The CDR3 loop is CASSTRTGMNTEAFF. CDR3 DNA: TGTGCCAGCAGCACCCGGACAGGGATGAACACTGAAGCTTTCTTT.

There are a few counts of this clonotype. This chain connects TRBV3-1 to TRBJ1-5; no firm D call. V dropped 4 bases and J dropped 3 bases, with 7 bases sitting between them. The CDR3 spans 13 residues. The germline V gene encodes CDR1 LGHDT and CDR2 YNNKEL (reference sequence). Here the CDR3 reads CASSPGDNQPQHF. The DNA for the CDR3 is TGTGCCAGCAGCCCCGGGGACAATCAGCCCCAGCATTTT. The variable domain in full, completed from reference TRBV3-1 and TRBJ1-5, reads DTAVSQTPKYLVTQMGNDKSIKCEQNLGHDTMYWYKQDSKKFLKIMFSYNNKELIINETVPNRFSPKSPDKAHLNLHINSLELGDSAVYFCASSPGDNQPQHFGDGTRLSIL.

V and J are TRBV7-9 and TRBJ2-1; weak D call: TRBD1 (6 bases). The CDR3 runs to 17 residues. V was clipped by 7 bases and J by 8 bases, with 27 bases between them. Germline assignment: CDR1 SEHNR and CDR2 FQNEAQ (reference sequence). The CDR3 bases are TGTGCCAGCATCCTAGGAAGGGGGAGCGCAAATTTCGATGAGCAGTTCTTC. Translation gives CASILGRGSANFDEQFF.

The sample holds many counts of this clonotype. The chain employs TRBV20-1 and TRBJ2-7; possibly TRBD2 for D (5 bases). The germline V gene encodes CDR1 DFQATT and CDR2 SNEGSKA (reference sequence). The V end lost 6 bases, the J end lost 3 bases, and 9 bases lay between the germline ends. This CDR3 spans 11 amino acids. This chain's CDR3 is CSAREGYEQYF. The CDR3 DNA follows: TGCAGTGCCCGAGAGGGCTACGAGCAGTACTTC.

The chain recombines TRBV6-5 with TRBJ2-5, with D uncertain. CDR1 and CDR2 (germline): MNHEY, SVGAGI. The CDR3 runs 12 residues. The V and J ends lost 10 bases and 5 bases respectively, with 14 bases between them. The CDR3, as DNA: TGTGCCACCAGAAGGGTTGGGGAGACCCAGTACTTC. Translation gives CATRRVGETQYF.

Worth noting for this clonotype: At one of its ends the junction is not consistent with the germline gene, which may arise from a read error. V and J are TRBV7-7 and TRBJ2-7; 11 nucleotides agree with TRBD1. With the DNA end fitting TRBJ2-1 better, the J assignment may be wrong. The CDR3 runs 15 residues. Germline V lookup: CDR1 SSHAT, CDR2 FNYEAQ (reference sequence). CDR3 region: CASSSGTGGVDEQFF. In nucleotides, the CDR3 is TGTGCTAGCAGCTCCGGGACAGGGGGTGTCGATGAGCAGTTCTTC.

This rearrangement joins TRBV30 to TRBJ2-5; maybe TRBD1 (5 bases). CDR3 length: 18 residues. Trimming removed 1 base from V and 0 bases from J, with 21 bases in between. Germline assignment: CDR1 GTSNPN and CDR2 SVGIG (reference sequence). This CDR3 reads CAWSEGPPATSYQETQYF. CDR3 coding DNA: TGTGCCTGGAGTGAGGGGCCCCCCGCGACTTCGTACCAAGAGACCCAGTACTTC.

V and J are TRBV7-9 and TRBJ2-1; 9 positions agree with TRBD2. CDR1 and CDR2 from the germline V gene are SEHNR and FQNEAQ (reference sequence). The CDR3 sequence is 15 residues long. V gave up 3 bases and J gave up 6 bases; unmatched junction bases: 6. This CDR3 is CASSLDGTSSNEQFF. CDR3 nucleotide sequence: TGTGCCAGCAGCTTGGATGGGACTAGCTCCAATGAGCAGTTCTTC.

The chain joins TRBV6-2 or TRBV6-3 to TRBJ2-4, with D maybe TRBD2 (5 bases). From germline, CDR1 is MNHEY and CDR2 SVGEGT. The ends were cut back, 6 bases at V and 13 bases at J, with 13 bases in the middle. The CDR3 is 11 amino acids. The CDR3 is CASSNGDKQYF. Written as DNA, the CDR3 is TGTGCCAGCAGCAACGGGGATAAACAGTACTTC.

This chain joins TRBV7-2 and TRBJ2-3; 10 bases are a match to TRBD2. Trimming cost V 4 bases and J 7 bases; bases outside gene matches: 8. This CDR3 is built from 15 residues. CDR1 is SGHTA, CDR2 FQGNSA, per germline. The CDR3 region has the DNA TGTGCCAGCAGCTCCCCTAGCGGGAGTAGAAATACGCAGTATTTT. Protein product: CASSSPSGSRNTQYF.

V gene TRBV12-3 or TRBV12-4 combines with J gene TRBJ2-1; D might be TRBD1 (6 bases). TRBJ2-5 matches the DNA end more closely, so the J call is doubtful. The CDR3 sequence is 14 residues long. The CDR3 loop is CASSLKGTMETQYF. CDR3 DNA sequence: TGTGCCAGCAGTTTAAAAGGGACAATGGAGACCCAGTACTTC.

The J gene is TRBJ2-5, the V gene TRBV3-1; perhaps TRBD2 as D (5 bases). The CDR3 covers 13 residues. Between the trimmed V and J ends, which lost 1 base and 10 bases, there was a span of 13 bases. Per the germline V gene, CDR1 is LGHDT and CDR2 is YNNKEL (reference sequence). The CDR3 protein is CASSQATRAGQYF. In nucleotides, the CDR3 is TGTGCCAGCAGCCAAGCTACAAGGGCGGGCCAGTACTTC.

This clonotype was observed many times. This chain connects TRBV11-2 to TRBJ2-4; D gene ambiguous. Trimming removed 4 bases at V and 0 bases at J, with 7 bases between. The germline CDR1 and CDR2 sequences are SGHAT and FQNNGV. The CDR3 totals 14 residues. Here the CDR3 reads CASSSRIAKNIQYF. The DNA for the CDR3 is TGTGCCAGCAGCTCGAGAATAGCCAAAAACATTCAGTACTTC.

The table lists this clonotype with many counts. The chain carries TRBV7-9 and TRBJ2-1; D is ambiguous. V was clipped by 10 bases and J by 4 bases, with 11 bases between them. Germline V gives CDR1 SEHNR, CDR2 FQNEAQ (reference sequence). The CDR3 consists of 12 residues. The CDR3 protein is CATLGGYNEQFF. The CDR3, as DNA: TGTGCCACCTTGGGCGGTTACAATGAGCAGTTCTTC.

The rearrangement uses TRBV4-1 and TRBJ2-7; unclear D gene. The germline V and J ends were trimmed by 1 base and 0 bases, with 10 bases remaining between them. Germline V gives CDR1 MGHRA, CDR2 YSYEKL. The CDR3 contains 15 residues. The CDR3 spells CASSQVGTNSYEQYF. The CDR3 bases are TGCGCCAGCAGCCAAGTGGGCACGAACTCCTACGAGCAGTACTTC.